These T cell receptor beta chains were read from a single sample in a study of CD8+CD57+ T cells in acquired aplastic anemia. One entry per CDR3 protein, called by TCRdb with MiXCR from the reads. The sample records about 220,000 distinct CDR3 sequences, 30% to 40% being singletons. Sequenced material: sorted CD4+, CD8+, or CD8+CD57+ T cells (not recorded which) from PBMCs. Receptors were obtained from a human donor in good health, serving as a control. CDR3s leave out the opening cysteine and the closing phenylalanine or tryptophan. D genes are given only for firm matches.

v_call	j_call	d_call	cdr3_aa
TRBV20-1	NA	NA	SAPYAGLEETQY
TRBV10-3	TRBJ1-5	NA	AIGIFNQPQH
TRBV29-1	TRBJ1-2	TRBD1	SAGPGTDYGYT
TRBV6-4	TRBJ2-1	TRBD2	ASSDTSGSATYNEQS
TRBV30	TRBJ1-4	NA	AWSLTNEKLF
TRBV2	TRBJ2-3	TRBD2	ASSEAETSGFTDTQY
TRBV15	TRBJ2-7	TRBD2	ATSSGLAGDFRSYEQY
TRBV10-2	TRBJ1-1	NA	ASTPLMNTEAF
TRBV19	TRBJ1-2	NA	ASSLTGRDYGYT
TRBV5-5	TRBJ1-2	NA	ASSSTVNLGYT
TRBV20-1	TRBJ2-7	TRBD2	SARIPGLAPYEQY
TRBV7-2	TRBJ2-7	NA	ASSLGKGDEQY
TRBV20-1	TRBJ2-5	TRBD1	SAHRDSQETQY
TRBV6-1	TRBJ1-2	NA	AAGQTNYGYT
TRBV4-2	TRBJ1-5	NA	ASSQKSDQPQH
TRBV2	TRBJ1-4	TRBD1	ASRPTGGNEKLF
TRBV7-2	TRBJ2-5	NA	ASSLYRGQGETQY
TRBV5-4	TRBJ2-7	NA	ASSPTAGAAYEQY
TRBV18	TRBJ1-3	TRBD1	ASSPANRDRGEGNTIY
TRBV2	TRBJ2-1	TRBD1	ASSRDRELGNEQF
TRBV7-2	TRBJ2-5	NA	ASSSPRGTQETQY
TRBV5-4	TRBJ2-3	TRBD1	ASSLDRGVADTQY
TRBV11-1	TRBJ2-7	NA	ASSLDRTDDNQPQQY
TRBV10-3	TRBJ1-1	NA	AISGTQNTEAF
TRBV29-1	TRBJ2-5	TRBD1	SVVMTGAETQY
TRBV30	TRBJ2-7	NA	AWGGGVTYEQY
TRBV2	TRBJ2-7	NA	ASTDLYRAKPTRQY
TRBV2	TRBJ2-3	TRBD2	ASRTFSGRDTDTQF
TRBV30	TRBJ2-7	NA	AWSAPRGWGFYEQY
TRBV19	TRBJ2-6	NA	ASTVAKALT
TRBV20-1	TRBJ1-3	NA	SARDGAASGNTIY
TRBV5-8	TRBJ2-5	NA	ASSLLGEETQY
TRBV10-3	TRBJ2-7	NA	AISEPGLGSGEQY
TRBV12-3/TRBV12-4	TRBJ2-3	NA	ASRGGEGTDTQY
TRBV5-1	TRBJ1-2	TRBD1	ASSLSGGDGYGYT
TRBV4-1	TRBJ2-5	TRBD1	ASSQESSSHRGYQETQY
TRBV29-1	TRBJ1-1	TRBD1	SVDAGTGWDTEAF
TRBV15	TRBJ2-3	NA	ATSQGGGRTDTQY
TRBV2	TRBJ2-5	TRBD2	ASTVTTSGEETQY
TRBV7-2	TRBJ2-3	TRBD1	ASSGTGRTDTQY
TRBV6-5	TRBJ2-1	TRBD2	ASSSEREWKNEQF
TRBV12-3/TRBV12-4	TRBJ1-4	NA	ASSLALVNEKLF
TRBV7-2	TRBJ2-3	TRBD1	ASSSNRGQDTQY
TRBV30	TRBJ1-4	TRBD1	AWSRGTGEKLF
TRBV7-9	TRBJ1-2	NA	ASSTRRDPADYGYT
TRBV5-1	TRBJ2-7	TRBD2	ASSTTPSGRLYEQY
TRBV15	TRBJ2-3	NA	ATSREGYTDTQY
TRBV27	TRBJ2-3	NA	ASSQWTETDTQY
TRBV7-2	TRBJ2-2	NA	ASSLASANTGELF
TRBV20-1	TRBJ2-1	NA	SAREAGRDYNEQF
TRBV12-3/TRBV12-4	TRBJ1-1	NA	ASSFGEETEAF